The 19 T cell receptor beta chains below come from one sample, sequenced in a study of cytomegalovirus exposure and HLA in healthy donors. Primers: 60 Vbeta forward and 13 Jbeta reverse. Using immunoSEQ multiplex PCR, the repertoire was profiled, and TCRdb retains in-frame clones only, with some absent. This sample has 130,000 or so clones, with approximately 82% found just once. Sequencing input: PBMCs. The receptors shown here come from a middle-aged woman in good health and CMV-seronegative.

The chain has TRBV19 and TRBJ2-2; 15 bases match TRBD2. V lost 4 bases, J lost 6 bases, and 3 bases stayed unmatched. This CDR3 contains 16 residues. From germline, CDR1 is LNHDA and CDR2 SQIVND (reference sequence). CDR3 sequence: CASSTGLAGGSGELFF. The CDR3 DNA follows: TGTGCCAGTAGTACTGGACTAGCGGGAGGGTCCGGGGAGCTGTTTTTT.

The rearrangement joins TRBV2 to TRBJ1-5, with 7 bases lining up with TRBD1. Germline V lookup: CDR1 SNHLY, CDR2 FYNNEI. The CDR3 totals 13 residues. V shed 6 bases and J 9 bases; nucleotides not matched to a gene: 8. CDR3 nucleotides: TGTGCCAGCAGCGACAGGGAACTACGGCCCCAGCATTTT. This sequence encodes CASSDRELRPQHF.

The CDR3, as DNA: TGTGCCAGCAGCTTACCAACTAGCGGGAGAGGAGAGACCCAGTACTTC. It is translated as CASSLPTSGRGETQYF. The chain recombines TRBV5-4 with TRBJ2-5; 11 bases are shared with TRBD2. Unmatched junction bases numbered 7, after V lost 2 bases and J lost 4 bases. Germline V gene data show CDR1 as SGHNT and CDR2 as YYREEE (reference sequence). The CDR3 totals 16 residues.

J is TRBJ1-1 and V is TRBV30, with 10 bases matching TRBD1. The CDR3 spans 15 residues. V lost 0 bases to trimming and J lost 4 bases; unmatched junction nucleotides: 5. Germline V gene sequence: CDR1 GTSNPN, CDR2 SVGIG (reference sequence). The CDR3 reads CAWSVSRTGGTEAFF. Here the CDR3 DNA reads TGTGCCTGGAGTGTAAGCAGGACAGGGGGCACTGAAGCTTTCTTT.

J is TRBJ2-7 and V is TRBV27; 7 bases agree with TRBD1. Per the germline V gene, CDR1 is MNHEY and CDR2 is SMNVEV (reference sequence). The CDR3 covers 15 residues. V dropped 2 bases and J dropped 4; count of bases not matched to a gene: 8. CDR3 sequence reads: CASSLRGQSIYEQYF. CDR3 DNA: TGTGCCAGCAGTTTAAGGGGACAGTCGATTTACGAGCAGTACTTC.

J is TRBJ2-2 and V is TRBV9; a possible D gene is TRBD1 (5 bases). There are 16 residues in the CDR3. Per germline, CDR1 SGDLS and CDR2 YYNGEE. V was clipped by 0 bases and J by 7 bases, with 16 bases between them. The CDR3 region has the DNA TGTGCCAGCAGCGTAGTTCAGGGTAGGGTTATCGGGGAGCTGTTTTTT. Protein: CASSVVQGRVIGELFF. The full variable domain, with the rest looked up from reference TRBV9 and TRBJ2-2, is DSGVTQTPKHLITATGQRVTLRCSPRSGDLSVYWYQQSLDQGLQFLIQYYNGEERAKGNILERFSAQQFPDLHSELNLSSLELGDSALYFCASSVVQGRVIGELFFGEGSRLTVL.

This clone was counted a single time. V is TRBV7-2 and J is TRBJ1-5, with a possible D match to TRBD1 (5 bases). The length of the CDR3 is 13 residues. Germline V gives CDR1 SGHTA, CDR2 FQGNSA. The germline V and J ends were trimmed by 5 bases and 7 bases, with 12 bases remaining between them. CDR3 DNA sequence: TGTGCCAGCAGCCCGGCGGGGGGGCAGCCCCAGCATTTT. Translation gives CASSPAGGQPQHF.

The J gene is TRBJ2-7, the V gene TRBV25-1; 9 nucleotides line up with TRBD1. V was clipped by 6 bases and J by 4 bases; unmatched bases: 1. There are 12 residues in the CDR3. Germline values: CDR1 MGHDK, CDR2 SYGVNS. The CDR3 region is CASRQGAYEQYF. For the CDR3, the DNA is TGTGCCAGCAGACAGGGGGCGTACGAGCAGTACTTC.

This clone was seen once. The chain carries TRBV9 and TRBJ2-2; D ambiguous. The V gene lost 0 bases and the J gene lost 3 bases, with 6 bases spanning the gap. From germline, CDR1 is SGDLS and CDR2 YYNGEE. The CDR3 runs to 14 residues. Here the CDR3 DNA reads TGTGCCAGCAGCGTAGGGGCAGACACCGGGGAGCTGTTTTTT. This encodes CASSVGADTGELFF.

The sample holds one count of this clone. This rearrangement joins TRBV6-5 to TRBJ1-1; a weak D match, TRBD1 (5 bases). The CDR3 is 14 residues long. Trimming took off 0 bases at V and 12 bases at J, with 17 bases between the two ends. Germline values: CDR1 MNHEY, CDR2 SVGAGI. The DNA of the CDR3 is TGTGCCAGCAGTTACTCGGAGGGGTCGGTCACGCCTTTCTTT. This translates into CASSYSEGSVTPFF.

Only a few counts were recorded for this clone. The rearrangement uses TRBV19 and TRBJ1-2; 7 nucleotides match TRBD1. The germline CDR1 and CDR2 sequences are LNHDA and SQIVND (reference sequence). This CDR3 has 15 amino acids. Losses at the gene ends were 8 bases for V and 6 bases for J; bases not matched to a gene: 15. Here the CDR3 reads CASQSTGASGNGYTF. The CDR3 nucleotides read TGTGCCAGTCAAAGTACAGGGGCATCGGGAAATGGCTACACCTTC. Full variable domain (remainder filled in from reference TRBV19 and TRBJ1-2): DGGITQSPKYLFRKEGQNVTLSCEQNLNHDAMYWYRQDPGQGLRLIYYSQIVNDFQKGDIAEGYSVSREKKESFPLTVTSAQKNPTAFYLCASQSTGASGNGYTFGSGTRLTVV.

This chain connects TRBV5-4 to TRBJ1-2, with 9 bases lining up with TRBD1. Germline CDR1 is SGHNT and CDR2 is YYREEE (reference sequence). V gave up 3 bases and J gave up 7 bases; unmatched junction bases: 4. CDR3 length: 13 residues. The CDR3 DNA is TGTGCCAGCAGCTGGGGACAGGGACCTGGCTACACCTTC. Amino acids: CASSWGQGPGYTF.

This clone has only a few counts. The chain combines TRBV7-9 with TRBJ2-3; unclear D gene. The V end was cut by 2 bases, the J end by 6 bases, with 6 bases between. The germline gives CDR1 SEHNR, CDR2 FQNEAQ (reference sequence). The CDR3 spans 12 residues. Here the CDR3 DNA reads TGTGCCAGCAGCTTAATTGAGGATACGCAGTATTTT. It specifies CASSLIEDTQYF.

This chain uses TRBV27 with TRBJ2-7; 10 nucleotides agree with TRBD1. The CDR3 length is 17 residues. With 0 bases clipped from V and 0 bases from J, the junction kept 5 bases outside the gene matches. CDR1 is MNHEY and CDR2 is SMNVEV in the germline V gene (reference sequence). CDR3 region: CASSLSTGTGVSYEQYF. The CDR3 DNA reads TGTGCCAGCAGTTTATCCACCGGGACAGGGGTCTCCTACGAGCAGTACTTC.

The chain is built from TRBV19 and TRBJ2-7; 9 bases map to TRBD2. Trimming at V came to 3 bases and at J to 3 bases, leaving 6 bases not matched to a gene. The germline V gene encodes CDR1 LNHDA and CDR2 SQIVND (reference sequence). CDR3 length equals 15 residues. The CDR3 DNA is TGTGCCAGTAGTATTATTGCGGGAGGGAGCTACGAGCAGTACTTC. Protein: CASSIIAGGSYEQYF.

V and J are TRBV18 and TRBJ1-2, with D unclear. Germline assignment: CDR1 KGHSH and CDR2 LQKENI. With 1 base removed from V and 4 bases from J, the gap between germline ends came to 10 bases. CDR3 length equals 14 residues. CDR3 in amino acids: CASSPQADIYGYTF. The CDR3 DNA reads as TGTGCCAGCTCACCACAAGCCGATATCTATGGCTACACCTTC.

The genes are TRBV5-4 and TRBJ2-5; TRBD2 aligns across 12 bases. The last part of the DNA fits TRBJ2-7 better; the J call may be wrong. The germline gives CDR1 SGHNT, CDR2 YYREEE (reference sequence). The CDR3 spans 15 residues. The CDR3 DNA reads TGTGCCAGCAGTCACCCGACTAGCGGGAGTTACGAGCAGTACTTC. It is translated as CASSHPTSGSYEQYF.

This chain links TRBV10-1 with TRBJ2-3, with TRBD2 matching 11 bases. Trimming at V came to 0 bases and at J to 6 bases, leaving 5 bases not matched to a gene. The germline CDR1 and CDR2 sequences are WNHNN and SYGVQD (reference sequence). The length of the CDR3 is 16 residues. In DNA, the CDR3 is TGCGCCAGCAGTGAGTCGGCTAGCGGGAGGTCGGATACGCAGTATTTT. This translates into CASSESASGRSDTQYF.

The rearrangement joins TRBV9 to TRBJ1-2; D unclear. CDR1 and CDR2 (germline): SGDLS, YYNGEE. CDR3 length: 14 amino acids. Between the trimmed V and J ends, which lost 3 bases and 6 bases, there was a span of 15 bases. CDR3 amino acids: CASSAPGWVNGYTF. For the CDR3, the DNA is TGTGCCAGCAGCGCACCCGGGTGGGTGAATGGCTACACCTTC. Full variable domain (outside the CDR3, taken from reference TRBV9 and TRBJ1-2): DSGVTQTPKHLITATGQRVTLRCSPRSGDLSVYWYQQSLDQGLQFLIQYYNGEERAKGNILERFSAQQFPDLHSELNLSSLELGDSALYFCASSAPGWVNGYTFGSGTRLTVV.